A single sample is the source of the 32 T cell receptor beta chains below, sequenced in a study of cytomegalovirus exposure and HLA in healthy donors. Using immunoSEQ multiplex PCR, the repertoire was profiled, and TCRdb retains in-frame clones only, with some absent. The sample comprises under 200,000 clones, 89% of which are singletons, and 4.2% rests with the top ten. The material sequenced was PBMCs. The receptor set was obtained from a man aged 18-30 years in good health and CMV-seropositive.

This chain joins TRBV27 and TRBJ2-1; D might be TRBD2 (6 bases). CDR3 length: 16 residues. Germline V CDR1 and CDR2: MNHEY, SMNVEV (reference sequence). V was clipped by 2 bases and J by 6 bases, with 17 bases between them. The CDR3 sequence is CASSLKRRGLVNEQFF. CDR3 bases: TGTGCCAGCAGTTTAAAACGGAGGGGACTTGTCAATGAGCAGTTCTTC.

CDR3 residues: CASSVGGVDHEQFF. The CDR3 nucleotides read TGTGCCAGCAGTGTAGGAGGGGTTGACCATGAGCAGTTCTTC. This chain links TRBV6-4 with TRBJ2-1, with a possible D match to TRBD2 (6 bases). CDR3 size: 14 residues. The germline V gene has CDR1 MRHNA and CDR2 SNTAGT. V lost 4 bases and J lost 8, with 15 bases in between.

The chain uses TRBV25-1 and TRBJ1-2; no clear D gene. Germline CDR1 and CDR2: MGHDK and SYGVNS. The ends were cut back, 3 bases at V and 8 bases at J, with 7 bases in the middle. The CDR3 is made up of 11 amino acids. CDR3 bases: TGTGCCAGCAGTGAGGCGGGGGGCTACACCTTC. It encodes CASSEAGGYTF.

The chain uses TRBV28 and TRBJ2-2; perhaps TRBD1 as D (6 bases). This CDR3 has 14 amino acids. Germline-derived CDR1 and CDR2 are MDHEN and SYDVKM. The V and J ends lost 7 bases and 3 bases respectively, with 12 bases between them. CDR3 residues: CASNSQGDTGELFF. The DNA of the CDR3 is TGTGCCAGCAATTCACAGGGTGACACCGGGGAGCTGTTTTTT.

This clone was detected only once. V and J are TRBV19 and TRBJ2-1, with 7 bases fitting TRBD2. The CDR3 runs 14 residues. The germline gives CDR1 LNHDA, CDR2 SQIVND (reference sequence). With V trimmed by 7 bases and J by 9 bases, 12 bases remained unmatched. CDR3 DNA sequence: TGTGCCAGTATCTCGGGGGAGGGCGGGTCTGAGCAGTTCTTC. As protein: CASISGEGGSEQFF.

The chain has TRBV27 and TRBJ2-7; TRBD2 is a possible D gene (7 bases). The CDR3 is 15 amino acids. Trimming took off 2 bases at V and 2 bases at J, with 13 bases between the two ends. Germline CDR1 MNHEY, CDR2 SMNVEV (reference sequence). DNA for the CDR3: TGTGCCAGCAGTTTACGGGGGGCGCTTCCCTACGAGCAGTACTTC. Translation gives CASSLRGALPYEQYF.

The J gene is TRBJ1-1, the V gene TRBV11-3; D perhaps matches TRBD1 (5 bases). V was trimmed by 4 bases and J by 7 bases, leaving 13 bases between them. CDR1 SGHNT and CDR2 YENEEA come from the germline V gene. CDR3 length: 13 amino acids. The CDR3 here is CASSSPRAYEAFF. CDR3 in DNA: TGTGCCAGCAGCTCTCCCAGGGCGTATGAAGCTTTCTTT.

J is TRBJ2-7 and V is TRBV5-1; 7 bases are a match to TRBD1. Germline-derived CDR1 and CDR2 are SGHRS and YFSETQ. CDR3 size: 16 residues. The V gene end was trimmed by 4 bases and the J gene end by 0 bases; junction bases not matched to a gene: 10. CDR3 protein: CASSRTGTDYSYEQYF. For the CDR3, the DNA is TGCGCCAGCAGCAGAACCGGGACAGACTACTCCTACGAGCAGTACTTC.

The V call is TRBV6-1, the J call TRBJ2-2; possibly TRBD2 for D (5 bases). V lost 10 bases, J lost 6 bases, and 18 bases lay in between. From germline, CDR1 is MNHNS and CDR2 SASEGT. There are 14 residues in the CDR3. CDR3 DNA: TGTGCCACCCTTCGGGATAGTTCGTCCGGGGAGCTGTTTTTT. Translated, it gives CATLRDSSSGELFF.

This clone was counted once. CDR3 in amino acids: CASSGSPGVSQYF. Here the CDR3 DNA reads TGTGCCAGCAGTGGGTCCCCCGGGGTATCGCAGTATTTT. V gene TRBV6-1 combines with J gene TRBJ2-3; weak D call: TRBD2 (5 bases). Trimming took off 4 bases at V and 10 bases at J, with 15 bases between the two ends. Germline V gives CDR1 MNHNS, CDR2 SASEGT. This CDR3 has 13 residues.

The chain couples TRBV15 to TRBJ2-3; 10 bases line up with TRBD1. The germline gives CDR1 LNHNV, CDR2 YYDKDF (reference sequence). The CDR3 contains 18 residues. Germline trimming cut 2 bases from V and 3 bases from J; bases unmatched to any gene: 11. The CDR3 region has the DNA TGTGCCACCAGCAGAACCGGGGGACAGGGGATCGGGACAGATACGCAGTATTTT. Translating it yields CATSRTGGQGIGTDTQYF.

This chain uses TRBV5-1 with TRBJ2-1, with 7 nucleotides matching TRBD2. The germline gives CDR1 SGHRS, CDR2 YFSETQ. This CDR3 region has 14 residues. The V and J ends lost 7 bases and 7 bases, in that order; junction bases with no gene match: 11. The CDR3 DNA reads TGCGCCAGCCAAGGGGAGGGCCTGATGAATGAGCAGTTCTTC. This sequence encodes CASQGEGLMNEQFF. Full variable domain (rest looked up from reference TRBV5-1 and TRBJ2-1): KAGVTQTPRYLIKTRGQQVTLSCSPISGHRSVSWYQQTPGQGLQFLFEYFSETQRNKGNFPGRFSGRQFSNSRSEMNVSTLELGDSALYLCASQGEGLMNEQFFGPGTRLTVL.

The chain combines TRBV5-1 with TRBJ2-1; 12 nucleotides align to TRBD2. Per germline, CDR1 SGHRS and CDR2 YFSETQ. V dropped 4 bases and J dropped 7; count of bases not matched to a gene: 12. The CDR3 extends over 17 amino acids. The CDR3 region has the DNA TGCGCCAGCAGCGCCGAACCTGCTAGCGGGAGGGGGAATGAGCAGTTCTTC. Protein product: CASSAEPASGRGNEQFF.

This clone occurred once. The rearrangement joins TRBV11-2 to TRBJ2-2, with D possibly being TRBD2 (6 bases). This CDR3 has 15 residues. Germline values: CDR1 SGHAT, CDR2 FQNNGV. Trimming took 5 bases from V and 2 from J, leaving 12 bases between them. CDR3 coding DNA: TGTGCCAGCAGCCCCTTGCGGGGAAACACCGGGGAGCTGTTTTTT. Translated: CASSPLRGNTGELFF. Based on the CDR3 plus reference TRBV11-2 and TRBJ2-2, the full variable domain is EAGVAQSPRYKIIEKRQSVAFWCNPISGHATLYWYQQILGQGPKLLIQFQNNGVVDDSQLPKDRFSAERLKGVDSTLKIQPAKLEDSAVYLCASSPLRGNTGELFFGEGSRLTVL.

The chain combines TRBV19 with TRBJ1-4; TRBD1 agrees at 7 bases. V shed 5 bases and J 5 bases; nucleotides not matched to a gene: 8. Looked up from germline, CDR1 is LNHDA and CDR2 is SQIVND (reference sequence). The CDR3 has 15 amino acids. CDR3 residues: CASSLQTGKNEKLFF. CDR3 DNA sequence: TGTGCCAGTAGTCTCCAGACAGGGAAAAATGAAAAACTGTTTTTT. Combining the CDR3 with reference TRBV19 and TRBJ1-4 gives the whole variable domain DGGITQSPKYLFRKEGQNVTLSCEQNLNHDAMYWYRQDPGQGLRLIYYSQIVNDFQKGDIAEGYSVSREKKESFPLTVTSAQKNPTAFYLCASSLQTGKNEKLFFGSGTQLSVL.

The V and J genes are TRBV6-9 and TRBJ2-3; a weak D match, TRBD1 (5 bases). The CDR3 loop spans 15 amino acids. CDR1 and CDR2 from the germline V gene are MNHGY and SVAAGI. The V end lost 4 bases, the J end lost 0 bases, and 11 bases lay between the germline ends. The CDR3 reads CASSSPTESTDTQYF. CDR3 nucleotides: TGTGCCAGCAGTTCCCCGACAGAGAGCACAGATACGCAGTATTTT.

The CDR3 sequence is CASSQVAVSYNEQFF. CDR3 nucleotide sequence: TGCGCCAGCAGCCAAGTAGCGGTATCCTACAATGAGCAGTTCTTC. V is TRBV4-1 and J is TRBJ2-1; maybe TRBD2 (6 bases). CDR1 and CDR2 (germline): MGHRA, YSYEKL. V gave up 1 base and J gave up 1 base, with 8 bases separating them. This CDR3 has 15 amino acids.

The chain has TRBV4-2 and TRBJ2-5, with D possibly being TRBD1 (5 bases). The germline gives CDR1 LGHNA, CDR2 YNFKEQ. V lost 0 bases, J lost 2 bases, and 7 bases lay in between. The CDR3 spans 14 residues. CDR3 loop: CASSQDPGQETQYF. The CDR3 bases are TGTGCCAGCAGCCAAGACCCAGGGCAAGAGACCCAGTACTTC.

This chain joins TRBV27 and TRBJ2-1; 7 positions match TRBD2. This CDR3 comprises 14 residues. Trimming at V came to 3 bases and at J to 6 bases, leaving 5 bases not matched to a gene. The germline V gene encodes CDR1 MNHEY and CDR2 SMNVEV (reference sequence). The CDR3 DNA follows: TGTGCCAGCAGTTTCAGGACTAGGGGCAATGAGCAGTTCTTC. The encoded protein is CASSFRTRGNEQFF.

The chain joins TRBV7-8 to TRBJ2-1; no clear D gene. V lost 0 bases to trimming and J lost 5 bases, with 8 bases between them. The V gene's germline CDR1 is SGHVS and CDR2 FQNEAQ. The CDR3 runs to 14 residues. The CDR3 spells CASSLASFDNEQFF. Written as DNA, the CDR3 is TGTGCCAGCAGCTTAGCTAGTTTCGACAATGAGCAGTTCTTC.

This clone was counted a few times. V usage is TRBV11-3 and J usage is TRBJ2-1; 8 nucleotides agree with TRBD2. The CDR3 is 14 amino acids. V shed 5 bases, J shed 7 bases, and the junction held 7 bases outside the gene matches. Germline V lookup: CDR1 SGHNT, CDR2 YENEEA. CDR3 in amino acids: CASSGGRTGNEQFF. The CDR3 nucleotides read TGTGCCAGCAGCGGCGGGAGGACGGGGAATGAGCAGTTCTTC.

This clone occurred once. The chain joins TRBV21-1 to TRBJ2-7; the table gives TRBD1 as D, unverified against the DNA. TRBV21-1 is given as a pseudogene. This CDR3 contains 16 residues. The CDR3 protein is CASSTREGGQAYEQYF. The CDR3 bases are TGTGCCAGCAGCACGCGAGAAGGGGGACAAGCCTACGAGCAGTACTTC.

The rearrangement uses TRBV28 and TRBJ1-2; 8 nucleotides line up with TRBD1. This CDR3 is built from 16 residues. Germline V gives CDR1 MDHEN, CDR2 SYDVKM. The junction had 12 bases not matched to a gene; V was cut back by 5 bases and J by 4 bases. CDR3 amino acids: CASSAPGQVNPYGYTF. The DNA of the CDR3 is TGTGCCAGCAGTGCCCCGGGACAGGTGAACCCCTATGGCTACACCTTC.

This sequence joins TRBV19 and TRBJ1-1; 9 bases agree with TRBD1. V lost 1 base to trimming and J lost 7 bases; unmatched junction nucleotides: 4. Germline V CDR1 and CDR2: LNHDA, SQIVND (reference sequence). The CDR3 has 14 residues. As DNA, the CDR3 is TGTGCCAGTAGTATAGGAACAGGGGGCGGTGAAGCTTTCTTT. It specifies CASSIGTGGGEAFF.

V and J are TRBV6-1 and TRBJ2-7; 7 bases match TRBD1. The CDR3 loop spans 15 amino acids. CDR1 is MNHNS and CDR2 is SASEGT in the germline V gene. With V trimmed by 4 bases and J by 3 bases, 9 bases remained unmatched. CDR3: CASSVLTGKNYEQYF. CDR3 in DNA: TGTGCCAGCAGTGTCTTGACAGGGAAGAACTACGAGCAGTACTTC.

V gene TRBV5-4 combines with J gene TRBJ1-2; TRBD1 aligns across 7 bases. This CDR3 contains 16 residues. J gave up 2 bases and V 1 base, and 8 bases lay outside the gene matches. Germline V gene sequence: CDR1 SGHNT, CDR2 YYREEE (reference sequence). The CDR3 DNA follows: TGTGCCAGCAGCTTGCGATGGACAGGAATAAACTATGGCTACACCTTC. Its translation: CASSLRWTGINYGYTF.

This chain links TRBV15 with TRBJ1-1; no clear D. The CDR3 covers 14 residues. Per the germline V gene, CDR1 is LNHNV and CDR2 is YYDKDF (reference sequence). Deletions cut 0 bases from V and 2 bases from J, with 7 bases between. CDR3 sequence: CATSRDGSNTEAFF. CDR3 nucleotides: TGTGCCACCAGCAGAGATGGGAGTAACACTGAAGCTTTCTTT. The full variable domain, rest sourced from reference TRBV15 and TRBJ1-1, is DAMVIQNPRYQVTQFGKPVTLSCSQTLNHNVMYWYQQKSSQAPKLLFHYYDKDFNNEADTPDNFQSRRPNTSFCFLDIRSPGLGDTAMYLCATSRDGSNTEAFFGQGTRLTVV.

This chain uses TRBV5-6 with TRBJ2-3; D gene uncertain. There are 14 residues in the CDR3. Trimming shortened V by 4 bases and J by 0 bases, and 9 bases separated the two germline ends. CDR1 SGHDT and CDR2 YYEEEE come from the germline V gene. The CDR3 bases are TGTGCCAGCAGCCCGTCTCCTAGCACAGATACGCAGTATTTT. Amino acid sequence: CASSPSPSTDTQYF.

The CDR3: CAWRWREANEQFF. CDR3 coding DNA: TGTGCCTGGAGATGGCGGGAGGCCAATGAGCAGTTCTTC. The J gene is TRBJ2-1, the V gene TRBV30, with 8 bases identical to TRBD2. V was clipped by 3 bases and J by 6 bases; unmatched bases: 4. The CDR3 is 13 residues long. Germline CDR1 reads GTSNPN; CDR2 reads SVGIG (reference sequence).

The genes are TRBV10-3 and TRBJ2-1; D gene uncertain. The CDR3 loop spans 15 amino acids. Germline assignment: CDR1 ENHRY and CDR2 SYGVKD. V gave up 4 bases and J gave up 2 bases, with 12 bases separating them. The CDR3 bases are TGTGCCATCAGTGTGGGCCAGGAAACCTACAATGAGCAGTTCTTC. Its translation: CAISVGQETYNEQFF.

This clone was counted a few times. CDR3 region: CASSTRPGEGGYTF. CDR3 DNA: TGTGCCAGCAGCACCAGGCCAGGAGAGGGCGGCTACACCTTC. The rearrangement links TRBV7-9 to TRBJ1-2; unclear D gene. The CDR3 consists of 14 residues. The germline CDR1 and CDR2 sequences are SEHNR and FQNEAQ (reference sequence). Trimming stripped 5 bases from V and 8 bases from J, with 18 bases between. Based on the CDR3 plus reference TRBV7-9 and TRBJ1-2, the full variable domain is DTGVSQNPRHKITKRGQNVTFRCDPISEHNRLYWYRQTLGQGPEFLTYFQNEAQLEKSRLLSDRFSAERPKGSFSTLEIQRTEQGDSAMYLCASSTRPGEGGYTFGSGTRLTVV.

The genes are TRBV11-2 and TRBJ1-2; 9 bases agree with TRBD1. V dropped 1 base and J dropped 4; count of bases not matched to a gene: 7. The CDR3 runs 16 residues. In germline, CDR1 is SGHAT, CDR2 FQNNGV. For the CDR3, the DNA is TGTGCCAGCAGCTTAGTGGGACAGGGTCTTCTCTATGGCTACACCTTC. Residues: CASSLVGQGLLYGYTF.